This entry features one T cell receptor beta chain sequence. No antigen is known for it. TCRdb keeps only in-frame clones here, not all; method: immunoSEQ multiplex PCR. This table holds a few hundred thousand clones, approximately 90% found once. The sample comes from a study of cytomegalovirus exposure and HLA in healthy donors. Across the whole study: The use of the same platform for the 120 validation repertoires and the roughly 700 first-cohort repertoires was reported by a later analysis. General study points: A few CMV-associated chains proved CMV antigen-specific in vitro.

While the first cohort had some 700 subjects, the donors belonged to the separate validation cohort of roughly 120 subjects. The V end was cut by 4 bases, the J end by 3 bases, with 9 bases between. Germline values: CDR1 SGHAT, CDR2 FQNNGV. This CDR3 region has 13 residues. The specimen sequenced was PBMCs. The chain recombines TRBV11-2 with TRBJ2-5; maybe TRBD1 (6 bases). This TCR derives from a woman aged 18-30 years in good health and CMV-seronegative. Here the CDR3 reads CASSSHREETQYF. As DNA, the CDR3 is TGTGCCAGCAGCTCTCACAGGGAAGAGACCCAGTACTTC.